This T cell receptor beta chain was captured in a study of blood T cell repertoires in COVID-19. Study details: Samples came from the United States, Italy and Spain, spanning acute and convalescent COVID-19.

The authors' processing: Amplification of reference gene primers provided the estimated nucleated cell counts. TCRdb's copy holds only in-frame clones and misses some; the assay was immunoSEQ multiplex PCR. D and trimming come from the DNA, and the V and J calls and clone size come from that table. The sample has over 65,000 clones; roughly 90% are singletons. This CDR3 spans 11 amino acids. CDR1 and CDR2 (germline): MGHDK, SYGVNS. Deletions cut 5 bases from V and 4 bases from J, with 6 bases between. This chain links TRBV25-1 with TRBJ2-7, with D maybe TRBD1 (6 bases). The TCR originated in a man aged 50 to 59 with active COVID-19. The sample taken for sequencing was peripheral blood. CDR3 DNA sequence: TGTGCCAGCAGTCAGGGGTACGAGCAGTACTTC. Protein product: CASSQGYEQYF.